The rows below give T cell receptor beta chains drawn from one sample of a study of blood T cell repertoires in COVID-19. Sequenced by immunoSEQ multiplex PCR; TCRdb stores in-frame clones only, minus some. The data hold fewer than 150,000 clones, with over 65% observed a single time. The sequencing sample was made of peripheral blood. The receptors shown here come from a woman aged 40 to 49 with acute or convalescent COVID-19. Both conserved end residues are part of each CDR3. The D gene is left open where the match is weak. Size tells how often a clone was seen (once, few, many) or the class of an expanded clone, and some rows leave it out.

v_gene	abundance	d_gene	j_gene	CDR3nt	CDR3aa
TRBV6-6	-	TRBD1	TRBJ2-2	TGTGCCAGCAGCTCAACTGGGGACAGCGCTCCCGGGGAGCTGTTTTTT	CASSSTGDSAPGELFF
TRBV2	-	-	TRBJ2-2	TGTGCCAGCAGGCCCCCAGAACCTTACACCGGGGAGCTGTTTTTT	CASRPPEPYTGELFF
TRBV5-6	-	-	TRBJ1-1	TGTGCCAGCAGCTTCGGCAGGGAAACTGAAGCTTTCTTT	CASSFGRETEAFF
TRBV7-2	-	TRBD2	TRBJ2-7	TGTGCCAGCAGCCTCCACGCGGGGGAGTTCCCACCCTACGAGCAGTACTTC	CASSLHAGEFPPYEQYF
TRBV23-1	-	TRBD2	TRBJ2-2	TGCGCCAGCAGTCAATCTACCGGGACTAGTAAATCCCGGGAGCTGTTTTTT	CASSQSTGTSKSRELFF
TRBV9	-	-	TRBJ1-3	TGTGCCAGCAGCGCGCAGGGAAGGGGAAACACCATATATTTT	CASSAQGRGNTIYF
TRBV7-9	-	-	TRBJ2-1	TGTGCCAGCAGCTTCTTATGGGACAAGGGGGACAATGAGCAGTTCTTC	CASSFLWDKGDNEQFF
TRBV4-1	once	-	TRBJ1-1	TGCGCCAGCAGCCAAGTCAGCCTGCGGGACACTGAAGCTTTCTTT	CASSQVSLRDTEAFF
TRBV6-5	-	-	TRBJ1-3	TGTGCCAGCACTACGGCTTCGGGCTCTGGAAACACCATATATTTT	CASTTASGSGNTIYF
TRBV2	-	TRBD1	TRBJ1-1	TGTGCCAGCAACCCAGACAGGGCCAAAGGAACTTTCTTT	CASNPDRAKGTFF
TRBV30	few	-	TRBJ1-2	TGTGCCTGGAGTGTCAGGGGCGGCGGCTACACCTTC	CAWSVRGGGYTF
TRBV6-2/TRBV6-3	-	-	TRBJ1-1	TGTGCCAGCAGCCCCCGATCCATGGGGGGCACTGAAGCTTTCTTT	CASSPRSMGGTEAFF
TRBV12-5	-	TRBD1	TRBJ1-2	TGTGCTAGTGGTTTGCCCCCGGACAGGGGAAGAGATGGCTACACCTTC	CASGLPPDRGRDGYTF
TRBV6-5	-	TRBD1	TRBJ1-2	TGTGCCAGCAGTTCGGGACAGGGGGCGAAAGGCTACACCTTC	CASSSGQGAKGYTF
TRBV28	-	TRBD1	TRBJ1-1	TGTGCCAGCAGTCCCAGGGGGCAGGTTGAAGCTTTCTTT	CASSPRGQVEAFF
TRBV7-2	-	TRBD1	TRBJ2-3	TGTGCCAGCAGCTACGCGACAGGGGGAGGAGATACGCAGTATTTT	CASSYATGGGDTQYF
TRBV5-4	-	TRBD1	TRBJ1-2	TGTGCCAGCAGCGGCGGACAGGGGGACGGTGGAGCGGGTGACACCTTC	CASSGGQGDGGAGDTF
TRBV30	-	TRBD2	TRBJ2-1	TGTGCCTGGAGCCGCAGGCGGGGGGGCCGCAATGAGCAGTTCTTC	CAWSRRRGGRNEQFF
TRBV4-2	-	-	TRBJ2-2	TGTGCCGGGGCCAAAAGCCCCGGGGAGCTGTTTTTT	CAGAKSPGELFF
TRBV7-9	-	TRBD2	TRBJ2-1	TGTGCCAGCAGCCGCGGACTAGCGGGATATAACAATGAGCAGTTCTTC	CASSRGLAGYNNEQFF
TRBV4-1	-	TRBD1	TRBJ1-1	TGCGCCAGCAGCCGGGACAGGGGGAACACTGAAGCTTTCTTT	CASSRDRGNTEAFF
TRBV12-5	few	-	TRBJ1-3	TGTGCTAGTGGTTTTCGGACACGAGCGCTGTCTGGAAACACCATATATTTT	CASGFRTRALSGNTIYF
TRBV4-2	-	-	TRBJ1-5	TGTGCCAGCAGCCCGACGCAGGATAATCAGCCCCAGCATTTT	CASSPTQDNQPQHF
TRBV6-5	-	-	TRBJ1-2	TGTGCCAGCAGTTACTCGAGGGTATCGGAAGGCTACACCTTC	CASSYSRVSEGYTF
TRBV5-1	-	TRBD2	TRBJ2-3	TGCGCCAGCAGCATACTAGCGGCTGGTACGCAGTATTTT	CASSILAAGTQYF
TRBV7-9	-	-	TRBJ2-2	TGTGCCTGCCAGGGGGGAAAAAACACCGGGGAGCTGTTTTTT	CACQGGKNTGELFF
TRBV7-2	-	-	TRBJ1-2	TGTGCCAGCAGCCCCCTGAGAAATAGCTATGGCTACACCTTC	CASSPLRNSYGYTF
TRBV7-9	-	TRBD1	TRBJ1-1	TGTGCCAGCAGCCCGACAGGGTCCAACACTGAAGCTTTCTTT	CASSPTGSNTEAFF
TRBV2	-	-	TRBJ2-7	TGTGCCAGCAGTGCCAGGGAAAGCTCCTACGAGCAGTACTTC	CASSARESSYEQYF
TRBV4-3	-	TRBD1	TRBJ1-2	TGCGCCAGCAGCCAGACAGGGTATGGCTACACCTTC	CASSQTGYGYTF
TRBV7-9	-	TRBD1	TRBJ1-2	TGTGCCAGCAGCTTAAAAGCGACAGGGGGTCTCTACACCTTC	CASSLKATGGLYTF
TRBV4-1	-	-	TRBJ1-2	TGCGCCAGCAGCCAAGATAACCTGGTGCCAGGGCCCTTCTATGGCTACACCTTC	CASSQDNLVPGPFYGYTF
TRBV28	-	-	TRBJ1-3	TGTGCCAGCAGCACTGCGGGGGGGTCCTCCTCTGGAAACACCATATATTTT	CASSTAGGSSSGNTIYF
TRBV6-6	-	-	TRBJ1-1	TGTGCCAGCAGTTATATGAAGGAACTAACTGAAGCTTTCTTT	CASSYMKELTEAFF
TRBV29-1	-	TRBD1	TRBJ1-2	TGCAGCGTTGGGGGGACAGGGGATTTGGGCTATGGCTACACCTTC	CSVGGTGDLGYGYTF
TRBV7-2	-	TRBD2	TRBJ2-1	TGTGCCCCAAGGGCTAGCGGGAACAATGAGCAGTTCTTC	CAPRASGNNEQFF
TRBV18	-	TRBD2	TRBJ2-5	TGTGCCAGCTCACCACCCCGCCTAGCGGGGATAAAAGAGACCCAGTACTTC	CASSPPRLAGIKETQYF
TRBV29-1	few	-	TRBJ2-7	TGCAGCGTTGAACATGGAAGAGGGTACGAGCAGTACTTC	CSVEHGRGYEQYF
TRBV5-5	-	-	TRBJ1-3	TGTGCCAGCAGCTTGCCCCCAGGGGACGGAAACACCATATATTTT	CASSLPPGDGNTIYF
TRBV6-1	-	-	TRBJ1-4	TGTGCCAGCAGTGAAACTGGAAAACTGTTTTTT	CASSETGKLFF
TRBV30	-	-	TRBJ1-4	TGTGCCTGGAGTGTACAACCCGAAAAACTGTTTTTT	CAWSVQPEKLFF
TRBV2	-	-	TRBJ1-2	TGTGCCAGCAGCTCTAGGGGCGCGGACTATGGCTACACCTTC	CASSSRGADYGYTF
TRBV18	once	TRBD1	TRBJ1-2	TGTGCCAGCTCAACCGCGAAGGGGGACAGGGAAATCGGCTATGGCTACACCTTC	CASSTAKGDREIGYGYTF
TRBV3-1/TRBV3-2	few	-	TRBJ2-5	TGTGCCAGCAGCCATCTACGGGTCCAAGAGACCCAGTACTTC	CASSHLRVQETQYF
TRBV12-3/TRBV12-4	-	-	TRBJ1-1	TGTGCCAGCAGTAATTTTGACTCTGAAGCTTTCTTT	CASSNFDSEAFF
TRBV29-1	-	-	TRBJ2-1	TGCAGCGTTTCCGGGACAAGTAACAATGAGCAGTTCTTC	CSVSGTSNNEQFF
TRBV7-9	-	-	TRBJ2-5	TGTGCCAGCAGCTTGAGGACTGACTTAGAGACCCAGTACTTC	CASSLRTDLETQYF
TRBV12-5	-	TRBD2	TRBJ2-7	TGTGCTAGTGGTTTGTTCGGGGGGACTGTTTACGAGCAGTACTTC	CASGLFGGTVYEQYF
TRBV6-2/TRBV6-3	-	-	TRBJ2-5	TGTGCCAGCAGTTTGCGGGAGACCCAGTACTTC	CASSLRETQYF
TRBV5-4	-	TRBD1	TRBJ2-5	TGTGCCAGCAGCTTGGGGGGACAGGGGAGGGGCGAGACCCAGTACTTC	CASSLGGQGRGETQYF
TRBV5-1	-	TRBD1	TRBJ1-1	TGCGCCAGCAGCTTGGCCTGGTCTGGAGGACAGGGAGGCACTGAAGCTTTCTTT	CASSLAWSGGQGGTEAFF
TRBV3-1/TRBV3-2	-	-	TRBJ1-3	TGTGCCAGCAGCCAAGGGGGGGAGGTAGCTGGAAACACCATATATTTT	CASSQGGEVAGNTIYF
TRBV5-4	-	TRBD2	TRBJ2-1	TGTGCCAGCAGCTTTGTAGCGGGGGGGCACAATGAGCAGTTCTTC	CASSFVAGGHNEQFF